Listed below are T cell receptor beta chains from one sample, sequenced in a study of T cell repertoires in cytomegalovirus infection. TCRdb reanalysed the reads using MiXCR and keeps one entry per CDR3 protein. Of about 180,000 distinct CDR3 sequences in the sample, about 22% were seen once. Their specific antigens are unknown. The input for sequencing was CD8+ T cells from cultured PBMCs, taken from culture after CMV antigen stimulation. These receptors came from a human donor in good health (CMV status not recorded). Some clones in this sample may be carry-over from other donors' samples. Both conserved end residues are part of each CDR3. D genes are given only for firm matches. For some rows the clone size is stated as once, few or many, or as a class when expanded; others skip it.

D,V,size,J,DNA,CDR3
TRBD2,TRBV9,few,TRBJ2-3,TGTGCCAGCAGCGCTAGCGGGGGATTCACAGATACGCAGTATTTT,CASSASGGFTDTQYF
NA,TRBV6-6,few,TRBJ1-3,TGTGCCACCCGTCTTAACGGACTCCAACTCATCGCGAACACCATATATTTT,CATRLNGLQLIANTIYF
NA,TRBV7-9,NA,TRBJ2-3,TGTGCCAGCAGCCATCCCGCATCGGGGGCCCGCACAGATACGCAGTATTTT,CASSHPASGARTDTQYF
NA,TRBV19,many,TRBJ2-1,TGTGCCAGTAGTTCAATGGGATCCGCCTACAATGAGCAGTTCTTC,CASSSMGSAYNEQFF
NA,TRBV7-3,NA,TRBJ2-1,TGTGCCAGCAGCTTAACAGGGACTTCACTAAAGGAGCAGTTCTTC,CASSLTGTSLKEQFF
NA,TRBV7-9,few,TRBJ1-2,TGTGCCAGCAGCTTAGAACTTAGAGACTATGGCTACACCTTC,CASSLELRDYGYTF
TRBD1,TRBV7-2,once,TRBJ1-2,TGTGCCAGCAGCTTAACTCTACAGGGGGCAAACTATGGCTACACCTTC,CASSLTLQGANYGYTF
NA,TRBV6-5,many,TRBJ2-7,TGTGCCAGCAGTTACTCCGACAGCGACTACGAGCAGTACTTC,CASSYSDSDYEQYF
TRBD1,TRBV7-3,few,TRBJ1-6,TGTGCCAGCAGCCTCCGACAGGGGAGTTCACCCCTCCACTTT,CASSLRQGSSPLHF
NA,TRBV4-3,NA,TRBJ2-4,TGCGCCAGCAGCCCCCGACTAGCCAAAAACATTCAGTACTTC,CASSPRLAKNIQYF
TRBD1,TRBV7-9,few,TRBJ2-3,TGTGCCAGCAGCGGATTCCGACAGGGGTGGACCGATACGCAGTATTTT,CASSGFRQGWTDTQYF
TRBD1,TRBV4-1,few,TRBJ1-2,TGCGCCAGCAGCCAATCCGACAGGGGCAACTATGGCTACACCTTC,CASSQSDRGNYGYTF
NA,TRBV12-3/TRBV12-4,NA,TRBJ1-4,TGTGCCAGCAGCCCCCCGGGGGGGGCTAATGAAAAACTGTTTTTT,CASSPPGGANEKLFF
NA,TRBV12-3/TRBV12-4,NA,TRBJ1-5,TGTGCCAGCAGACCAACCCTCGGCAATCAGCCCCAGCATTTT,CASRPTLGNQPQHF
TRBD1,TRBV4-2,NA,TRBJ1-1,TGTGCCAGCAGGCAGAACAGGGGGCTAAGTGAAGCTTTCTTT,CASRQNRGLSEAFF
TRBD1,TRBV7-6,few,TRBJ1-2,TGTGCCAGCAGCTGGACAGGTACCCATGGCTACACCTTC,CASSWTGTHGYTF
TRBD2,TRBV9,few,TRBJ2-1,TGTGCCAGCAGCGTAGGCCCTATAGCGGGGGGCTTAACAGGTGAGCAGTTCTTC,CASSVGPIAGGLTGEQFF
TRBD2,TRBV7-9,NA,TRBJ2-1,TGTGCCAGCAGCCCTGAGCTAGCGGCGGTTGAGCAGTTCTTC,CASSPELAAVEQFF
NA,TRBV4-3,few,TRBJ1-1,TGCGCCAGCAGCCAAGATCACAGGGTAGGGACTGAAGCTTTCTTT,CASSQDHRVGTEAFF
NA,TRBV7-2,NA,TRBJ2-7,TGTGCCAGCAGCGTTTTCCCGGACGGCAGGTTCTACGAGCAGTACTTC,CASSVFPDGRFYEQYF
TRBD2,TRBV7-2,few,TRBJ2-1,TGTGCCAGCAGCTTCACTAGCGGGGGCGTCTACAATGAGCAGTTCTTC,CASSFTSGGVYNEQFF
TRBD2,TRBV7-3,NA,TRBJ2-3,TGTGCCAGCAGCTATCTAGCGGGGGGGCCTCAAGATACGCAGTATTTT,CASSYLAGGPQDTQYF
NA,TRBV6-2/TRBV6-3,few,TRBJ1-1,TGTGCCAGCACTAAGACACCGAACACTGAAGCTTTCTTT,CASTKTPNTEAFF
NA,TRBV7-9,few,TRBJ1-4,TGTGCCAGCAGCCCTCATGCTGCAACTAATGAAAAACTGTTTTTT,CASSPHAATNEKLFF
NA,TRBV3-1,few,TRBJ2-5,TGTGCCAGCAGCGACCAAATCCCCAGAGAGACCCAGTACTTC,CASSDQIPRETQYF
TRBD1,TRBV4-2,NA,TRBJ1-4,TGTGCCAGCAGCCAAGAAGGACAGGTAGATGAAAAACTGTTTTTT,CASSQEGQVDEKLFF
TRBD1,TRBV7-2,few,TRBJ2-7,TGTGCCAGCAGCTTACATGGACAGGGGGCGGCCTACGAGCAGTACTTC,CASSLHGQGAAYEQYF
TRBD2,TRBV7-7,NA,TRBJ2-1,TGTGCTAGCAGCCCCCGTTTAGCGGGGGGAATCAATGAGCAGTTCTTC,CASSPRLAGGINEQFF